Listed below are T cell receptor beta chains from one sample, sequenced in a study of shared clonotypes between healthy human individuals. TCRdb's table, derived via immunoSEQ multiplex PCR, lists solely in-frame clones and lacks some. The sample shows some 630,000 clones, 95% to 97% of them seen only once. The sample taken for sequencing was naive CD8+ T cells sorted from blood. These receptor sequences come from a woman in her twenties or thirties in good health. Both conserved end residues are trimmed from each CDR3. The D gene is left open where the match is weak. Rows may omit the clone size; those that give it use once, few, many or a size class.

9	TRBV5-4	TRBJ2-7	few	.	ASSYLGEQY
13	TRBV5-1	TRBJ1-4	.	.	ASSLGTATNEKLF
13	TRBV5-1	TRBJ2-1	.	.	ASSPVSPDLDEQF
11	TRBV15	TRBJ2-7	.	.	ATSRQGEYEQY
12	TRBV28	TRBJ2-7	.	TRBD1	ASSLDRDGHEQY
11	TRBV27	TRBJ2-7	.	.	ASSPGTGYEQY
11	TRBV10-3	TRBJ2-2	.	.	ATDRSQTGELF
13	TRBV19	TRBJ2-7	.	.	ASSISAGFSYEQY
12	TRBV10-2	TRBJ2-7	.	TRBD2	ASSEGTSGYEQY
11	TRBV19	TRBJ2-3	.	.	ASRAGITDTQY
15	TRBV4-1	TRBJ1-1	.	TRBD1	ASSQSATTGAATEAF
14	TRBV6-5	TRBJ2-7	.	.	ASSYSIGQNTYEQY
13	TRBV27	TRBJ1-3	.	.	ASSLYASSGNTIY
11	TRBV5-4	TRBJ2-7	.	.	ASSWGAPYEQY
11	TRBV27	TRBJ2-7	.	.	ASSLSILYEQY
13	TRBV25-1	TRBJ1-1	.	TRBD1	ASSGRQGLNTEAF
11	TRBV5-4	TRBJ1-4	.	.	ASSSQANEKLF
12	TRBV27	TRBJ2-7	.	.	ASSWDWGLAEQY
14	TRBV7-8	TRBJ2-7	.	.	ASSLASRQVLREQY
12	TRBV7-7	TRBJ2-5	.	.	ASSHRDNQETQY
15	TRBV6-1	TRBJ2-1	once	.	ASSEFQLLSSYNEQF
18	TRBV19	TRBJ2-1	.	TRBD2	ASSPEGGTSGWGSYNEQF
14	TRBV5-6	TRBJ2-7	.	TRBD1	ASSPRTGVDSYEQY
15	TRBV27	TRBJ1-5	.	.	ASSLYSWTDSNQPQH
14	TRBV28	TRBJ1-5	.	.	ASSLYLTGNNQPQH
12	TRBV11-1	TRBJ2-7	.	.	ASSLAGEAYEQY
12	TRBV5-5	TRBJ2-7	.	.	ASRITGKVYEQY
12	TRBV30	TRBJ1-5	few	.	AWSLGMGDQPQH
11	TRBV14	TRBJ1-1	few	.	ASSQDLGNEAF
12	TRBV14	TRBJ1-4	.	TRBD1	ASSQTTGGEKLF
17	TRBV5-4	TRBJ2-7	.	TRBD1	ASSLASTGGVSGFYEQY
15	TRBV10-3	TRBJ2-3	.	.	AISENTQGISTDTQY
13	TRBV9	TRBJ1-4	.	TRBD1	ASSDGTGWGEKLF
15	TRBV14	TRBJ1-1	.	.	ASSQETGRAGNTEAF
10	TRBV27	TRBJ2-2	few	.	ASRASSGELF
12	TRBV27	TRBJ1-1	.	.	ASSPGALPNEAF
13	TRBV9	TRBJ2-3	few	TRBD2	ASRPGTSPADTQY
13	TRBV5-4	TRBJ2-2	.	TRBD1	ASSLGDRGPGELF
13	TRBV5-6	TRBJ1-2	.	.	ASSLGRVANYGYT
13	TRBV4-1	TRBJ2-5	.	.	ASSQVGSGQETQY
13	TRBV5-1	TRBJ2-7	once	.	ASSLESGTSYEQY
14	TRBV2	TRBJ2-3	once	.	ASQGVAGLRADTQY
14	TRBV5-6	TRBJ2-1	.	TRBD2	ASSLDFSGIYNEQF
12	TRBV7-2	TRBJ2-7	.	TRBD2	ASSSKLADYEQY
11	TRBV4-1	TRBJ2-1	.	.	ASSQDTRDEQF
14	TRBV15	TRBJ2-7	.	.	ATSRSPGTYSYEQY
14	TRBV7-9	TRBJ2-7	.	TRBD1	ASSLEPGQGIYEQY
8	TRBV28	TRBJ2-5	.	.	ASSLGDVY
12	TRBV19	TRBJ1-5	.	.	ASSGVFSNQPQH
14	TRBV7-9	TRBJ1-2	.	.	ASSLEGVLRGYGYT